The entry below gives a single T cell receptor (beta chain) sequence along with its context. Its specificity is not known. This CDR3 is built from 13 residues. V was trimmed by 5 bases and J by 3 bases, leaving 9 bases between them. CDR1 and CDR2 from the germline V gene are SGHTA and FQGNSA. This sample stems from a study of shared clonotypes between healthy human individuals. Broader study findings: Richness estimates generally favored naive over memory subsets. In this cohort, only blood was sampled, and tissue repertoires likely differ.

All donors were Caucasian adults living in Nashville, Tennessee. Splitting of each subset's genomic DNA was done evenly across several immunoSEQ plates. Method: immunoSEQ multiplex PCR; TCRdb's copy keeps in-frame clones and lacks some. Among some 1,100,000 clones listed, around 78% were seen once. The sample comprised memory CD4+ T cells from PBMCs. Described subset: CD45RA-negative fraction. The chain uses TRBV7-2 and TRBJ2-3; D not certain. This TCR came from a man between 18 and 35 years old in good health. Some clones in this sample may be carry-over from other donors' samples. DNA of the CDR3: TGTGCCAGCAGCGGAGTTGGTACAGATACGCAGTATTTT. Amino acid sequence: CASSGVGTDTQYF. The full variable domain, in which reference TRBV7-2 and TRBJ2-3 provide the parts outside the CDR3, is GAGVSQSPSNKVTEKGKDVELRCDPISGHTALYWYRQSLGQGLEFLIYFQGNSAPDKSGLPSDRFSAERTGGSVSTLTIQRTQQEDSAVYLCASSGVGTDTQYFGPGTRLTVL.